This TCR beta chain was observed in a study of CD8+ T cells in alopecia areata. Germline V gene data show CDR1 as SGHRS and CDR2 as YFSETQ. CDR3 length: 15 amino acids. The V and J ends lost 1 base and 5 bases, in that order; junction bases with no gene match: 7. Treatment given: oral pan-JAK inhibitor, 5-10 mg twice daily. RNA, once extracted, was reverse transcribed into cDNA for use as the sequencing template. Here immunoSEQ multiplex PCR was the method, and the copy in TCRdb shows in-frame clones only, minus some. The sample contains over 150,000 clones, 50% to 60% of which appear only once. This receptor was taken from a human donor with alopecia areata. Material: CD4+ T cells sorted from blood, obtained at week 4, from a patient treated with tofacitinib. The V call is TRBV5-1, the J call TRBJ2-3; 7 bases align to TRBD2. DNA of the CDR3: TGCGCCAGCAGCTTGCTCGGGGAGCGGGGAGATACGCAGTATTTT. It translates to CASSLLGERGDTQYF.